The 2 T cell receptor beta chains presented below share a single source sample, sequenced in a study of blood T cells in healthy people across ages. With a J-beta primer mix and a sample-barcoded 5' primer, a second PCR ran 7 to 11 cycles. TCRdb passed the 5' RACE reads through MiXCR, listing each CDR3 protein once. The data contain 550,000 to 800,000 distinct CDR3 sequences, 32% of them seen just once; the ten biggest clones take up approximately 15%. Sequencing was performed on blood. These receptors were obtained from a woman aged 80 or over in good health.

This clonotype was seen ten or more times. CDR3 protein: CSAPAGELYNEQFF. The CDR3 region has the DNA TGCAGTGCACCAGCGGGAGAGCTGTACAATGAGCAGTTCTTC. The V and J genes are TRBV20-1 and TRBJ2-1; TRBD2 matches 8 bases. The CDR3 totals 14 residues. With 6 bases clipped from V and 4 bases from J, the junction kept 8 bases outside the gene matches. Germline V gives CDR1 DFQATT, CDR2 SNEGSKA (reference sequence).

In this sample, this clonotype turned up many times. CDR3 residues: CASARDSVGEQYF. In nucleotides, the CDR3 is TGTGCCAGCGCGCGGGACTCCGTTGGCGAGCAGTACTTC. The chain joins TRBV21-1 to TRBJ2-7; TRBD2, as called in the table, went unchecked against the DNA. TRBV21-1 represents a pseudogene. The CDR3 contains 13 residues.